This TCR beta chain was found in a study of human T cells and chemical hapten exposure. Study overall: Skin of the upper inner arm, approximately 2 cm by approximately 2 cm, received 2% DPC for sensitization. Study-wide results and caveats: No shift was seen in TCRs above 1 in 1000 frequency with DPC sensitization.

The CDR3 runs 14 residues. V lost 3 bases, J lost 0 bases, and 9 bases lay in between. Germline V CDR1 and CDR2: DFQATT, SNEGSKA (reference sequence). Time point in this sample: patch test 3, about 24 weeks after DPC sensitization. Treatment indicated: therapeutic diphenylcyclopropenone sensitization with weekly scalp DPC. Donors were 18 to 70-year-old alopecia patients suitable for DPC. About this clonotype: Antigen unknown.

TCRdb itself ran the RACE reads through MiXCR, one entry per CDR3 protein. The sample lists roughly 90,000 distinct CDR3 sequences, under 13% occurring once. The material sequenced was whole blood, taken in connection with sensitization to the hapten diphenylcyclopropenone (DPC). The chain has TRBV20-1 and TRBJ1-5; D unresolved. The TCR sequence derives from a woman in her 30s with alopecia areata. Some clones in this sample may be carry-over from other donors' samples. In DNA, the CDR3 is TGCAGTGCTAGCCAGGACGGTAGCAATCAGCCCCAGCATTTT. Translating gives CSASQDGSNQPQHF.